This TCR beta chain was identified during a study of blood T cell repertoires in COVID-19. About the research overall: COVID-19 samples, acute and convalescent, were from the United States, Italy and Spain.

Study processing details: Nucleated cell counts were estimated from reference gene primer amplification. Assay used: immunoSEQ multiplex PCR; TCRdb lists only in-frame clones, some missing. V, J and clone size are taken as reported in that table, and D and trimming were inferred from the DNA itself. The profile shows about 140,000 clones, almost 80% of them singletons. This CDR3 region has 17 residues. V was pared by 2 bases and J by 5 bases, with 10 bases of the junction left unmatched. Germline CDR1 is MGHDK and CDR2 is SYGVNS. This chain joins TRBV25-1 and TRBJ2-3; TRBD2 agrees at 10 bases. This TCR was sampled from a woman between 45 and 60 years old who had recovered from COVID-19. Sequenced sample: PBMCs or T cells enriched from blood (not recorded which). The CDR3 loop reads CASSERLGSGGVDTQYF. The CDR3 nucleotides read TGTGCCAGCAGTGAACGCCTCGGGAGCGGGGGGGTAGATACGCAGTATTTT. Full variable domain (outside the CDR3, taken from reference TRBV25-1 and TRBJ2-3): EADIYQTPRYLVIGTGKKITLECSQTMGHDKMYWYQQDPGMELHLIHYSYGVNSTEKGDLSSESTVSRIRTEHFPLTLESARPSHTSQYLCASSERLGSGGVDTQYFGPGTRLTVL.